This T cell receptor (beta chain) was found in a study of CD8 T cells in ankylosing spondylitis. Whole-study results and caveats: Fewer than 10 highly homologous variants formed a TCR beta motif that appeared characteristic of ankylosing spondylitis blood. Clones linked to disease were reported to show significant enrichment in matched ankylosing spondylitis synovial fluid.

The TCR beta libraries were generated through quantitative 5'-RACE incorporating molecular barcodes. TCRdb ran MiXCR on the 5' RACE reads and lists one entry per CDR3 protein. This table holds about 750,000 distinct CDR3 sequences, around 19% found once. Notes on this clonotype: Its target is unknown.

V gave up 5 bases and J gave up 10 bases; unmatched junction bases: 13. Germline assignment: CDR1 SGHAT and CDR2 FQNNGV. The CDR3 has 14 amino acids. This sequence originates from a male donor with ankylosing spondylitis. The chain uses TRBV11-2 and TRBJ2-7; TRBD1 matches 8 bases. Sequencing was done on a sample of blood, either unsorted or a sorted T cell fraction (not recorded which). The CDR3 loop reads CASSNPGQVVPQYF. The CDR3 nucleotides are TGTGCCAGCAGCAATCCGGGACAGGTAGTCCCTCAGTACTTC.